This T cell receptor (beta chain) was found in a study of blood T cell repertoires in COVID-19. Trimming removed 4 bases at V and 4 bases at J, with 10 bases between. The CDR3 is made up of 13 amino acids. Germline CDR1 reads SGHAT; CDR2 reads FQNNGV. The assay was immunoSEQ multiplex PCR, and TCRdb's table has in-frame clones only and misses some. The sample shows around 310,000 clones, roughly 90% of them seen only once. The clonotype originates from a woman aged 45-65 years with active or convalescent COVID-19. The gene calls are TRBV11-2 and TRBJ1-1; D may be TRBD1 (6 bases). The sample consisted of peripheral blood. The CDR3 loop is CASSSPRGTEAFF. The CDR3 region has the DNA TGTGCCAGCAGCTCCCCCAGGGGCACTGAAGCTTTCTTT. The variable domain in full, completed from reference TRBV11-2 and TRBJ1-1, reads EAGVAQSPRYKIIEKRQSVAFWCNPISGHATLYWYQQILGQGPKLLIQFQNNGVVDDSQLPKDRFSAERLKGVDSTLKIQPAKLEDSAVYLCASSSPRGTEAFFGQGTRLTVV.